A selection of T cell receptor beta chains follows, all from one sample in a study of blood T cell repertoires in COVID-19. The assay was immunoSEQ multiplex PCR, and TCRdb's table has in-frame clones only and misses some. The sample carries about 33,000 clones, 90% to 95% recorded once. Sequences were obtained from peripheral blood. The receptors stem from a human donor in a cohort sampled during active COVID-19. Each CDR3 is given with its conserved first and last residue. The order of the fields is V gene, D gene, clone size, J gene, CDR3 DNA, CDR3 protein. The D gene is left open where the match is weak. Rows give clone size only sometimes, using once, few, many, or a class for an expanded clone.

TRBV18,TRBD2,once,TRBJ2-3,TGTGCCAGCTCACCCCCAGCGGGAGGAGGGGATACGCAGTATTTT,CASSPPAGGGDTQYF
TRBV28,TRBD1,.,TRBJ1-1,TGTGCCAGCACCGGCGCGGACAGGGTAGTGAACACTGAAGCTTTCTTT,CASTGADRVVNTEAFF
TRBV28,TRBD2,.,TRBJ2-1,TGTGCCAGCAGTTTATATCTGGCGGGAGGGGGACCCTACAATGAGCAGTTCTTC,CASSLYLAGGGPYNEQFF
TRBV7-9,.,.,TRBJ2-7,TGTGCCAGCAGCTCTCAGGGTTACGAGCAGTACTTC,CASSSQGYEQYF
TRBV7-2,.,.,TRBJ1-1,TGTGCCAGCAGCCCCCAAGTCGGACAAAACACTGAAGCTTTCTTT,CASSPQVGQNTEAFF
TRBV9,.,.,TRBJ2-2,TGTGCCAGCAGCCCGAGGGCGGGGGCCGGCACCGGGGAGCTGTTTTTT,CASSPRAGAGTGELFF
TRBV6-2/TRBV6-3,TRBD2,few,TRBJ2-1,TGTGCCAGCAGCCAAACTAGCGGGAAGCAGTTCTTC,CASSQTSGKQFF
TRBV6-6,.,.,TRBJ2-7,TGTGCCAGCAGTTTGGGCTACTACGAGCAGTACTTC,CASSLGYYEQYF
TRBV5-4,TRBD2,.,TRBJ2-7,TGTGCCAGCAGCGTTACTAGCGGGATGAGGTACGAGCAGTACTTC,CASSVTSGMRYEQYF
TRBV6-2/TRBV6-3,TRBD1,.,TRBJ1-1,TGTGCCAGCAGTTACCTCCCGGACAGGACTGAAGCTTTCTTT,CASSYLPDRTEAFF
TRBV6-2/TRBV6-3,.,.,TRBJ2-1,TGTGCCAGCAGTTACGACCGGGAGCGCTCCTACAATGAGCAGTTCTTC,CASSYDRERSYNEQFF
TRBV11-1,TRBD1,.,TRBJ2-7,TGTGCCAGCAGCCCGGCGACAGGGGGCTACGAGCAGTACTTC,CASSPATGGYEQYF
TRBV10-2,TRBD2,.,TRBJ2-1,TGCGCCAGCAGGATGACTAGCGGGAGGGATGAGCAGTTCTTC,CASRMTSGRDEQFF
TRBV5-1,TRBD1,.,TRBJ1-2,TGCGCCAGCAGCTTGGGACAGGGTGATCGTGGCTACACCTTC,CASSLGQGDRGYTF
TRBV27,.,.,TRBJ2-7,TGTGCCAGCACTCCGGCCGCCAGGGGCTACGAGCAGTACTTC,CASTPAARGYEQYF
TRBV6-6,.,.,TRBJ1-3,TGTGCCAGCAACAGTTATAGCTCTGGAAACACCATATATTTT,CASNSYSSGNTIYF
TRBV30,.,.,TRBJ2-3,TGTGCCTGGAGTCCAGCCCTCGCAAAGACTAGCACAGATACGCAGTATTTT,CAWSPALAKTSTDTQYF
TRBV7-9,.,.,TRBJ1-2,TGTGCCAGCAGCTCGCAGGGCGTTGGTGGCTACACCTTC,CASSSQGVGGYTF
TRBV12-3/TRBV12-4,.,.,TRBJ1-1,TGTGCCAGCACCTCGGACGGGGGTTCTGAAGCTTTCTTT,CASTSDGGSEAFF
TRBV28,.,.,TRBJ2-3,TGTGCCACACGGGAAAGCACAGATACGCAGTATTTT,CATRESTDTQYF
TRBV18,.,.,TRBJ2-7,TGTGCCAGCTCACCAGGAGTCAGCCTAGCCTACGAGCAGTACTTC,CASSPGVSLAYEQYF
TRBV6-5,.,.,TRBJ2-2,TGTGCCAGCAGCTTCGGACAGTCCACCGGGGAGCTGTTTTTT,CASSFGQSTGELFF
TRBV14,.,.,TRBJ2-5,TGTGCCAGCAGCCACCAGTACCAAGAGACCCAGTACTTC,CASSHQYQETQYF
TRBV7-9,.,once,TRBJ2-1,TGTGCCAGCAGCCTATTACAGGTTGGGGAGCAGTTCTTC,CASSLLQVGEQFF
TRBV2,.,once,TRBJ1-1,TGTGCCAGCGTCACAGGGTTTGGCACTGAAGCTTTCTTT,CASVTGFGTEAFF
TRBV9,.,.,TRBJ1-1,TGTGCCAGCAGCGATACCACAGGGTCTGAAGCTTTCTTT,CASSDTTGSEAFF
TRBV30,TRBD1,.,TRBJ1-1,TGTGCCTGCCACCGGGACAGCAGAATTTCATTGAACACTGAAGCTTTCTTT,CACHRDSRISLNTEAFF
TRBV15,TRBD1,.,TRBJ1-6,TGTGCCACCAGTACCGACAGGGGTAATTCACCCCTCCACTTT,CATSTDRGNSPLHF
TRBV7-9,.,.,TRBJ1-5,TGTGCCAGCAGCTTAGAAGGGGATCAGCCCCAGCATTTT,CASSLEGDQPQHF
TRBV12-3/TRBV12-4,TRBD2,.,TRBJ2-5,TGTGCCAGCAGACCTGCGGGAGTTGAGACCCAGTACTTC,CASRPAGVETQYF
TRBV6-5,.,.,TRBJ2-6,TGTGCCAGCAGCTTATCAGGGCCTGGGGCCAACGTCCTGACTTTC,CASSLSGPGANVLTF
TRBV12-5,TRBD1,.,TRBJ1-2,TGTGCTAGTGGTTTGGTGTACCAAGGGACAGCGACTAACTATGGCTACACCTTC,CASGLVYQGTATNYGYTF
TRBV11-3,.,.,TRBJ2-1,TGTGCCAGCAGCTTAGGGCAATCGGAGCAGTTCTTC,CASSLGQSEQFF
TRBV19,TRBD2,.,TRBJ2-3,TGTGCCAGTAGTATCCTAGCGGGAGGAGATACGCAGTATTTT,CASSILAGGDTQYF
TRBV6-4,TRBD2,few,TRBJ2-5,TGTGCCAGCAGTGAATCGGCGGGAGGGGCCCAAGAGACCCAGTACTTC,CASSESAGGAQETQYF
TRBV9,.,.,TRBJ2-4,TGTGCCAGCAGCGTGGGAACCGGGACAAAAGTAGGCAAAAACATTCAGTACTTC,CASSVGTGTKVGKNIQYF
TRBV11-2,.,.,TRBJ1-1,TGTGCCAGCAGCTTAGTCACAGTGAACACTGAAGCTTTCTTT,CASSLVTVNTEAFF
TRBV5-1,TRBD1,.,TRBJ1-5,TGCGCCAGCAGCTTAGGGGGCGCGAGCAATCAGCCCCAGCATTTT,CASSLGGASNQPQHF
TRBV30,TRBD1,.,TRBJ1-4,TGTGCCTGGAGTGTTACAGGGGTTGGTGAAAAACTGTTTTTT,CAWSVTGVGEKLFF
TRBV6-5,.,.,TRBJ2-7,TGTGCCAGCAAGAGAGATTACGAGCAGTACTTC,CASKRDYEQYF
TRBV7-2,TRBD1,.,TRBJ1-2,TGTGCCAGCAGCTTCCCCGGGACAGACCCAGATACCTTC,CASSFPGTDPDTF
TRBV5-1,.,.,TRBJ2-7,TGCGCCAGCAGCTTGGTTCGGGATCTCTACGAGCAGTACTTC,CASSLVRDLYEQYF
TRBV7-2,TRBD2,once,TRBJ2-7,TGTGCCAGCAGCTTAAGCGGGAGCACGGAGTACGAGCAGTACTTC,CASSLSGSTEYEQYF
TRBV9,.,.,TRBJ1-3,TGTGCCAGCAGCGCCGCCTCCAGGGTCTCTGGAAACACCATATATTTT,CASSAASRVSGNTIYF
TRBV10-1,TRBD1,.,TRBJ1-4,TGCGCCAGCAGTGAGATTAGGGGGCGGAAAACTGTTTTT,CASSEIRGRKTVF
TRBV7-2,.,.,TRBJ1-2,TGTGCCAGCAGCAACACAGGGACCTATGGCTACACCTTC,CASSNTGTYGYTF
TRBV3-1/TRBV3-2,TRBD1,.,TRBJ2-5,TGTGCCAGCAGCCAAGAGGCTGTTGGGGACAGCCTCTTAGAGACCCAGTACTTC,CASSQEAVGDSLLETQYF
TRBV9,.,.,TRBJ1-2,TGTGCCAGCAGCGCCGGGGGGTATGGCTACACCTTC,CASSAGGYGYTF
TRBV7-9,.,.,TRBJ2-1,TGTGCCAGCAGCTTAGCTGGGTGGGAGTACTACAATGAGCAGTTCTTC,CASSLAGWEYYNEQFF